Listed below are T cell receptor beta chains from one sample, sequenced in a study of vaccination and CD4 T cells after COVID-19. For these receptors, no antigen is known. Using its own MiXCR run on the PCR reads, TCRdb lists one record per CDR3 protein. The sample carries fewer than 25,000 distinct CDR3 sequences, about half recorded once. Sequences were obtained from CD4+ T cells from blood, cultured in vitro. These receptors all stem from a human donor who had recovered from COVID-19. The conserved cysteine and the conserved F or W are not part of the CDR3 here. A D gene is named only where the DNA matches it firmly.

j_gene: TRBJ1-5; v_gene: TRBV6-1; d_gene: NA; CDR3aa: ASSRDANQPQH
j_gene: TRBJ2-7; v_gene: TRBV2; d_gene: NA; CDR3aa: ASSDQLEGEQY
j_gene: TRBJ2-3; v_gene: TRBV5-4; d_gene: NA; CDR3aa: ASSATRPPITDTQY
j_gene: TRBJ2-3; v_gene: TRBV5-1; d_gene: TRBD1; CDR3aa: ASSPGQGTDTQY
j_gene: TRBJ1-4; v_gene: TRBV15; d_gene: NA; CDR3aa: ATSRDWAREDEKLF
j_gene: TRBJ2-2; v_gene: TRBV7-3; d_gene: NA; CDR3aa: ASSLTPPGTNTGELF
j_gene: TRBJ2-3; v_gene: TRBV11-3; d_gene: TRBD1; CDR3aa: ASSPPGQGRRTQY
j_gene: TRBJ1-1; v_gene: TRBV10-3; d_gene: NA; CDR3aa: AISEKVRLNTEAF
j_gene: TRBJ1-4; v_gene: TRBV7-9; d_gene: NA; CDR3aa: ASSQDVNEKLF
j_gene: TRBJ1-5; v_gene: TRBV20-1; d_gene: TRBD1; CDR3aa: SARTGGERNQPQH
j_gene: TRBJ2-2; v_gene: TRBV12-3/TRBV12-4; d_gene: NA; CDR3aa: ASSPEGTTNTGELF
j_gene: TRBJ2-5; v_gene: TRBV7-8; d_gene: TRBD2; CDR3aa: ASSPGGLAGRRETQY
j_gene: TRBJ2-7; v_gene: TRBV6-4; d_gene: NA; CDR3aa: ASSGPPLRATYYEQY
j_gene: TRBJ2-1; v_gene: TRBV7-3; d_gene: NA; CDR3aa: ASSRDSKGSNEQF
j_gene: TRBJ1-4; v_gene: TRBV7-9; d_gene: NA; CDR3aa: ASSLRTGSGRITNEKLF
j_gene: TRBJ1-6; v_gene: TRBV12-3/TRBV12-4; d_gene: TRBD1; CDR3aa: ASSTPDRGYSPLH
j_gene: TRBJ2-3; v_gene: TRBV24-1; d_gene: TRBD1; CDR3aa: ATSEPGTGRDTQY
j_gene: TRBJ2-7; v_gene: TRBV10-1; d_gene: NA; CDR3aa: ASSESQRSYEQY
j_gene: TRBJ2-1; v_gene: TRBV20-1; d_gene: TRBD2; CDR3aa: SAGLAGGNEQF
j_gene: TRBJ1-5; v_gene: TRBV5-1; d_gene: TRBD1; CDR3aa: ASSDGQGMGQPQH
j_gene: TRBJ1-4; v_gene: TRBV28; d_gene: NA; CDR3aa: ASSLPGVEKLF
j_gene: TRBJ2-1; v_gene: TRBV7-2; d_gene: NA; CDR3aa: ASSLRTLAGVNEQF
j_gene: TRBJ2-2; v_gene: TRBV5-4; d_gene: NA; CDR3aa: ASSPAGGELF
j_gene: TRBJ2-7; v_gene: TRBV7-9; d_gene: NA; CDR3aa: ASSLSTAEQY